Detailed here is one T cell receptor (beta chain). The antigen is unknown. This entry comes from a study of shared clonotypes between healthy human individuals. Findings of the study overall: The sampled material consisted only of blood, and tissue repertoires are likely to differ.

J lost 6 bases, V lost 5 bases, and 7 bases had no gene match. Germline V lookup: CDR1 SGHNT, CDR2 YENEEA. The CDR3 sequence is 16 residues long. Assay execution proceeded at the deep level. TCRdb keeps only in-frame clones here, not all; method: immunoSEQ multiplex PCR. The table includes about half a million clones, around three quarters detected once. This clonotype was sampled from a woman between 40 and 55 years old in good health. Some clones in this sample may be carry-over from other donors' samples. The rearrangement joins TRBV11-3 to TRBJ2-3; 14 positions agree with TRBD2. The sample comprised PBMCs. CDR3: CASSQGGLAGADTQYF. The CDR3 nucleotides are TGTGCCAGCAGCCAGGGGGGACTAGCGGGAGCCGATACGCAGTATTTT.